These 29 T cell receptor beta chains share one sample of origin, sequenced in a study of T cell changes during pregnancy in multiple sclerosis (dated by TCRdb to 2018 to 2020). The library was produced with the immunoSEQ multiplex PCR assay. The immuneACCESS repertoire file appears here via TCRdb, limited to in-frame rearrangements. These files lack a portion of the clones; in checked studies, under half of the deficit traces to unresolved V genes, and the cause of the others is not known. The sample table lists around 15,000 clones, approximately 93% of them with a count of one. Approximately 2.8% of the sample rests with the top ten. The sequencing used peripheral blood, collected in the second trimester of pregnancy. The receptors were sampled from a female donor in good health, enrolled as a control in a pregnancy study.

The rearrangement links TRBV4-2 to TRBJ2-7, with no clear D. This CDR3 has 15 amino acids. CDR1 LGHNA and CDR2 YNFKEQ come from the germline V gene. V was trimmed by 0 bases and J by 5 bases, leaving 14 bases between them. CDR3: CASSQEVAAFHEQYF. The CDR3 DNA sequence: TGTGCCAGCAGCCAAGAGGTTGCGGCCTTCCACGAGCAGTACTTC.

The chain carries TRBV5-1 and TRBJ2-7; D is uncertain. Trimming removed 1 base from V and 2 bases from J, with 13 bases in between. Germline V CDR1 and CDR2: SGHRS, YFSETQ. The CDR3 runs to 15 residues. The CDR3 DNA reads as TGCGCCAGCAGCTTGAACGGAGAGTGGGCCTACGAGCAGTACTTC. It translates to CASSLNGEWAYEQYF.

V is TRBV25-1 and J is TRBJ1-3; 8 nucleotides line up with TRBD1. V lost 7 bases, J lost 4 bases, and 9 bases stayed unmatched. The germline gives CDR1 MGHDK, CDR2 SYGVNS. The CDR3 totals 15 residues. DNA for the CDR3: TGTGCCAGCACTGATTTGACAGGGGACGGAAACACCATATATTTT. It encodes CASTDLTGDGNTIYF.

The J gene is TRBJ2-7, the V gene TRBV27; TRBD1 agrees at 8 bases. The length of the CDR3 is 17 residues. Germline V CDR1 and CDR2: MNHEY, SMNVEV (reference sequence). The J segment lost 3 bases and the V segment lost 5 bases, leaving 15 bases of the junction unmatched. Written as DNA, the CDR3 is TGTGCCAGCAGTACCAAACCCCCTCAGGGGGCGTACTACGAGCAGTACTTC. It yields the protein CASSTKPPQGAYYEQYF.

The chain employs TRBV7-9 and TRBJ2-7; 9 nucleotides align to TRBD1. J gave up 2 bases and V 4 bases, and 3 bases lay outside the gene matches. Looked up from germline, CDR1 is SEHNR and CDR2 is FQNEAQ (reference sequence). The CDR3 contains 14 residues. The CDR3 spells CASSSRDRAYEQYF. CDR3 sequence (DNA): TGTGCCAGCAGCTCCCGGGACAGGGCCTACGAGCAGTACTTC.

V gene TRBV27 combines with J gene TRBJ2-1; D is possibly TRBD2 (5 bases). Trimming removed 2 bases from V and 10 bases from J, with 12 bases in between. This CDR3 is 13 amino acids long. The germline gives CDR1 MNHEY, CDR2 SMNVEV (reference sequence). The CDR3 DNA reads as TGTGCCAGCAGTTTAGGAGGACGTTTGGAGCAGTTCTTC. It yields the protein CASSLGGRLEQFF.

This rearrangement joins TRBV4-3 to TRBJ1-1; no reliable D call. The CDR3 runs 16 residues. V shed 0 bases and J shed 4 bases, with 15 bases lying between them. Germline CDR1 and CDR2: LGHNA and YSLEER. Here the CDR3 DNA reads TGCGCCAGCAGCCAAGATCGCCCAGGCGACCTCACTGAAGCTTTCTTT. It is translated as CASSQDRPGDLTEAFF.

The V call is TRBV19, the J call TRBJ2-6; 7 bases are shared with TRBD1. J was trimmed by 2 bases and V by 9 bases; bases with no gene match: 7. The germline V gene encodes CDR1 LNHDA and CDR2 SQIVND (reference sequence). The CDR3 runs to 15 residues. This CDR3 reads CASSDRATGANVLTF. DNA for the CDR3: TGTGCCAGCTCTGACAGGGCCACTGGGGCCAACGTCCTGACTTTC.

The chain links TRBV5-1 to TRBJ1-5; D is ambiguous. The CDR3 totals 16 residues. With 4 bases removed from V and 3 bases from J, the gap between germline ends came to 17 bases. CDR1 and CDR2 (germline): SGHRS, YFSETQ. CDR3: CASSPEPGIINQPQHF. The CDR3 region has the DNA TGCGCCAGCAGCCCCGAACCGGGGATTATCAATCAGCCCCAGCATTTT. The whole variable domain, filled in from reference TRBV5-1 and TRBJ1-5, reads KAGVTQTPRYLIKTRGQQVTLSCSPISGHRSVSWYQQTPGQGLQFLFEYFSETQRNKGNFPGRFSGRQFSNSRSEMNVSTLELGDSALYLCASSPEPGIINQPQHFGDGTRLSIL.

This chain connects TRBV13 to TRBJ2-1, with TRBD1 matching 8 bases. V lost 0 bases to trimming and J lost 8 bases; unmatched junction nucleotides: 12. Per germline, CDR1 PRHDT and CDR2 FYEKMQ (reference sequence). The CDR3 consists of 17 residues. CDR3 nucleotides: TGTGCCAGCAGCTTAGGCGGGTTGGGACAGGTCATGGATGAGCAGTTCTTC. Its translation is CASSLGGLGQVMDEQFF. The complete variable domain, with remaining parts taken from reference TRBV13 and TRBJ2-1, reads AAGVIQSPRHLIKEKRETATLKCYPIPRHDTVYWYQQGPGQDPQFLISFYEKMQSDKGSIPDRFSAQQFSDYHSELNMSSLELGDSALYFCASSLGGLGQVMDEQFFGPGTRLTVL.

This clone was seen a single time. The gene calls are TRBV7-9 and TRBJ2-5; 12 positions match TRBD2. V shed 5 bases, J shed 5 bases, and the junction held 6 bases outside the gene matches. Per the germline V gene, CDR1 is SEHNR and CDR2 is FQNEAQ (reference sequence). The CDR3 spans 15 residues. The CDR3 loop is CASSLRLAGDETQYF. DNA for the CDR3: TGTGCCAGCAGCCTGCGACTAGCGGGAGACGAGACCCAGTACTTC.

The genes are TRBV28 and TRBJ2-7; TRBD1 might be the D (6 bases). V dropped 5 bases and J dropped 0 bases, with 11 bases sitting between them. The CDR3 runs to 14 residues. Looked up from germline, CDR1 is MDHEN and CDR2 is SYDVKM. CDR3 nucleotides: TGTGCCAGCAGTATCCGGGACAACTCCTACGAGCAGTACTTC. Translation: CASSIRDNSYEQYF. The whole variable domain, remainder taken from reference TRBV28 and TRBJ2-7, is DVKVTQSSRYLVKRTGEKVFLECVQDMDHENMFWYRQDPGLGLRLIYFSYDVKMKEKGDIPEGYSVSREKKERFSLILESASTNQTSMYLCASSIRDNSYEQYFGPGTRLTVT.

This chain uses TRBV4-2 with TRBJ2-5; TRBD1 aligns across 8 bases. CDR1 is LGHNA and CDR2 is YNFKEQ in the germline V gene. V trimming: 4 bases; J trimming: 4 bases; junction bases outside the gene matches: 11. The CDR3 sequence is 16 residues long. In DNA form, the CDR3 reads TGTGCCAGCAGCCCTTCCGGACAGGGCTCTGGAGAGACCCAGTACTTC. Translating gives CASSPSGQGSGETQYF.

The chain employs TRBV7-3 and TRBJ2-1, with D possibly matching TRBD1 (6 bases). This CDR3 has 14 residues. The ends were cut back, 5 bases at V and 9 bases at J, with 17 bases in the middle. Germline loops: CDR1 SGHTA, CDR2 FQGTGA. The CDR3 sequence: CASSSGQPNGEQFF. CDR3 in DNA: TGTGCCAGCAGCAGCGGACAGCCCAATGGTGAGCAGTTCTTC.

The CDR3 bases are TGTGCTAGTGGTTTCACCGGGACAGGGGGCACCGGGGAGCTGTTTTTT. Its translation: CASGFTGTGGTGELFF. The chain combines TRBV12-5 with TRBJ2-2; the match to TRBD1 covers 11 bases. Germline assignment: CDR1 LGHNT and CDR2 FRNRAP. V shed 3 bases and J 4 bases; nucleotides not matched to a gene: 4. CDR3 size: 16 residues.

The chain couples TRBV5-4 to TRBJ2-3; 10 bases agree with TRBD2. The V and J ends lost 1 base and 4 bases, in that order; junction bases with no gene match: 3. Germline CDR1 is SGHNT and CDR2 is YYREEE (reference sequence). This CDR3 region has 15 residues. The CDR3 sequence: CASSLTSGESDTQYF. For the CDR3, the DNA is TGTGCCAGCAGCTTGACTAGCGGGGAGTCAGATACGCAGTATTTT.

The chain employs TRBV7-3 and TRBJ1-1; TRBD1 aligns across 7 bases. Germline V lookup: CDR1 SGHTA, CDR2 FQGTGA. Unmatched junction bases numbered 10, after V lost 5 bases and J lost 4 bases. The CDR3 totals 15 residues. In DNA, the CDR3 is TGTGCCAGCAGCCTCACAGGGGTTGGGGGCACTGAAGCTTTCTTT. Its protein product is CASSLTGVGGTEAFF.

V gene TRBV9 combines with J gene TRBJ1-5, with D maybe TRBD1 (5 bases). This CDR3 spans 13 amino acids. Trimming pared 3 bases from V and 4 bases from J, leaving 8 bases between. Germline loops: CDR1 SGDLS, CDR2 YYNGEE. The CDR3 DNA reads TGTGCCAGCAGCGGGACACCGAATCAGCCCCAGCATTTT. This encodes CASSGTPNQPQHF.

The J gene is TRBJ2-3, the V gene TRBV7-2; 9 bases are a match to TRBD2. With 5 bases clipped from V and 1 base from J, the junction kept 13 bases outside the gene matches. Looked up from germline, CDR1 is SGHTA and CDR2 is FQGNSA. The CDR3 consists of 18 residues. The CDR3 DNA sequence: TGTGCCAGCAGCCCTATAAGGGGCGGGGGGGCGGGCACAGATACGCAGTATTTT. Translating gives CASSPIRGGGAGTDTQYF.

The genes are TRBV4-3 and TRBJ2-6; D unclear. Germline CDR1 and CDR2: LGHNA and YSLEER. The germline V and J ends were trimmed by 1 base and 0 bases, with 7 bases remaining between them. The CDR3 is 16 residues long. The CDR3 is CASSQGAFSGANVLTF. CDR3 DNA: TGCGCCAGCAGCCAAGGAGCCTTCTCTGGGGCCAACGTCCTGACTTTC.

The J gene is TRBJ1-1, the V gene TRBV5-1, with D possibly being TRBD1 (6 bases). V was pared by 4 bases and J by 5 bases, with 18 bases between. Germline assignment: CDR1 SGHRS and CDR2 YFSETQ. This CDR3 region has 15 residues. CDR3 region: CASSPTGGQGTEAFF. The CDR3 nucleotides read TGCGCCAGCAGCCCCACCGGGGGGCAAGGAACTGAAGCTTTCTTT. Full variable domain (missing parts from reference TRBV5-1 and TRBJ1-1): KAGVTQTPRYLIKTRGQQVTLSCSPISGHRSVSWYQQTPGQGLQFLFEYFSETQRNKGNFPGRFSGRQFSNSRSEMNVSTLELGDSALYLCASSPTGGQGTEAFFGQGTRLTVV.

J is TRBJ2-7 and V is TRBV7-6; D unresolved. Germline-derived CDR1 and CDR2 are SGHVS and FNYEAQ. The V end was cut by 3 bases, the J end by 0 bases, with 6 bases between. There are 13 residues in the CDR3. CDR3 nucleotide sequence: TGTGCCAGCAGCTTCGCTAGCTCCTACGAGCAGTACTTC. Translated: CASSFASSYEQYF.

This clone was seen once. This chain uses TRBV5-1 with TRBJ2-1; 12 bases are a match to TRBD2. V was clipped by 1 base and J by 2 bases; unmatched bases: 1. This CDR3 is 16 amino acids long. Germline V gene data show CDR1 as SGHRS and CDR2 as YFSETQ. CDR3 residues: CASSLTSGGTYNEQFF. The CDR3 region has the DNA TGCGCCAGCAGCTTGACTAGCGGGGGGACCTACAATGAGCAGTTCTTC. Filled out from reference TRBV5-1 and TRBJ2-1, the complete variable domain reads KAGVTQTPRYLIKTRGQQVTLSCSPISGHRSVSWYQQTPGQGLQFLFEYFSETQRNKGNFPGRFSGRQFSNSRSEMNVSTLELGDSALYLCASSLTSGGTYNEQFFGPGTRLTVL.

The chain has TRBV7-8 and TRBJ2-3; 9 bases are shared with TRBD1. The germline V gene has CDR1 SGHVS and CDR2 FQNEAQ. The CDR3 contains 16 residues. V gave up 1 base and J gave up 2 bases; unmatched junction bases: 4. The CDR3 sequence: CASSLGQGGHTDTQYF. The CDR3 DNA follows: TGTGCCAGCAGCTTAGGACAGGGGGGTCACACAGATACGCAGTATTTT.

The CDR3 nucleotides read TGCAGCGCACTAGCGGGGGGAAGGGAGACCCAGTACTTC. It specifies CSALAGGRETQYF. V gene TRBV29-1 combines with J gene TRBJ2-5; the match to TRBD2 covers 12 bases. V shed 7 bases, J shed 5 bases, and the junction held 5 bases outside the gene matches. This CDR3 contains 13 residues. The V gene's germline CDR1 is SQVTM and CDR2 ANQGSEA.

This clone showed up just once. The CDR3 DNA is TGTGCCAGCAAAATTTCGGCAGGGGCGGGTGAAAAACTGTTTTTT. It specifies CASKISAGAGEKLFF. The rearrangement links TRBV2 to TRBJ1-4; maybe TRBD1 (6 bases). Trimming took off 7 bases at V and 7 bases at J, with 19 bases between the two ends. This CDR3 is built from 15 residues. Germline loops: CDR1 SNHLY, CDR2 FYNNEI. The variable domain in full, completed from reference TRBV2 and TRBJ1-4, reads EPEVTQTPSHQVTQMGQEVILRCVPISNHLYFYWYRQILGQKVEFLVSFYNNEISEKSEIFDDQFSVERPDGSNFTLKIRSTKLEDSAMYFCASKISAGAGEKLFFGSGTQLSVL.

V and J are TRBV13 and TRBJ1-2; D remains unclear. V lost 5 bases to trimming and J lost 2 bases, with 15 bases between them. This CDR3 is built from 15 residues. Per germline, CDR1 PRHDT and CDR2 FYEKMQ (reference sequence). The DNA of the CDR3 is TGTGCCAGCAGCCCACTTGAGGGCTCGAACTATGGCTACACCTTC. This encodes CASSPLEGSNYGYTF.

The rearrangement links TRBV5-1 to TRBJ1-5; TRBD1 aligns across 9 bases. After removal of 0 bases from V and 4 bases from J, the junction contained 2 bases not matched to a gene. Germline V lookup: CDR1 SGHRS, CDR2 YFSETQ. The CDR3 length is 15 residues. The CDR3: CASSLAGTGNQPQHF. The CDR3 DNA follows: TGCGCCAGCAGCTTGGCCGGGACAGGGAATCAGCCCCAGCATTTT.

The chain is built from TRBV11-2 and TRBJ1-5; the match to TRBD1 covers 9 bases. Trimming took 5 bases from V and 6 from J; bases not matched to a gene: 5. This CDR3 comprises 14 residues. CDR1 and CDR2 from the germline V gene are SGHAT and FQNNGV. The CDR3: CASSQTGGLQPQHF. CDR3 bases: TGTGCCAGCAGCCAAACAGGGGGCCTTCAGCCCCAGCATTTT.